This is a list of T cell receptor beta chains from one sample in a study of shared clonotypes between healthy human individuals. Assay used: immunoSEQ multiplex PCR; TCRdb lists only in-frame clones, some missing. The sample includes about 700,000 clones, roughly 94% seen only once; the top ten take roughly 24%. Sequenced input: naive CD8+ T cells sorted from blood. Source of these receptors: a man aged 25-45 years in good health. CDR3s include the opening cysteine and the closing phenylalanine or tryptophan. D genes are given only for firm matches. Clone size is shown for a subset of rows, as once, few, many or a class of expanded clone.

j_call v_call clone_size d_call cdr3_aa cdr3_nt
TRBJ2-7 TRBV27 few TRBD2 CASSSATSGRREQYF TGTGCCAGCAGTTCCGCGACTAGCGGGAGACGCGAGCAGTACTTC
TRBJ2-5 TRBV15 once NA CATSRDRQARGTQYF TGTGCCACCAGCAGAGATCGTCAGGCACGAGGGACCCAGTACTTC
TRBJ2-1 TRBV9 NA NA CASSETRYNEQFF TGTGCCAGCAGCGAAACTAGATACAATGAGCAGTTCTTC
TRBJ1-1 TRBV21-1 NA NA CASSLQGPEAFF TGTGCCAGCAGCCTACAGGGGCCTGAAGCTTTCTTT
TRBJ2-7 TRBV6-1 few TRBD1 CASRGQVLYEQYF TGTGCCAGTAGAGGACAGGTACTCTACGAGCAGTACTTC
TRBJ2-2 TRBV5-4 NA NA CASSIPNTGELFF TGTGCCAGCAGCATACCGAACACCGGGGAGCTGTTTTTT
TRBJ2-2 TRBV6-5 NA TRBD1 CATGQDPNTGELFF TGTGCCACCGGACAGGACCCGAACACCGGGGAGCTGTTTTTT
TRBJ2-3 TRBV7-9 NA NA CASSSRTTNTDTQYF TGTGCCAGCAGCTCACGGACTACCAACACAGATACGCAGTATTTT
TRBJ2-7 TRBV7-9 NA NA CASSLFVGVHSYEQYF TGTGCCAGCAGCTTATTCGTCGGGGTTCATTCCTACGAGCAGTACTTC
TRBJ2-3 TRBV28 NA NA CASSLGPLDTQYF TGTGCCAGCAGTTTGGGACCCTTAGATACGCAGTATTTT
TRBJ1-1 TRBV19 NA NA CASSIMGGTEAFF TGTGCCAGTAGTATCATGGGAGGCACTGAAGCTTTCTTT
TRBJ2-5 TRBV13 NA TRBD2 CASSSGLAGGPVETQYF TGTGCCAGCAGCTCGGGACTAGCGGGAGGGCCTGTTGAGACCCAGTACTTC
TRBJ1-4 TRBV15 once NA CATSRDFMTRTGEKLFF TGTGCCACCAGCAGAGACTTTATGACAAGGACTGGTGAAAAACTGTTTTTT
TRBJ1-1 TRBV27 NA NA CASSLYTGGTEAFF TGTGCCAGCAGTTTATACACGGGGGGCACTGAAGCTTTCTTT
TRBJ1-5 TRBV28 NA TRBD1 CASRIKVGDRGAYSNQPQHF TGTGCCAGCAGGATCAAGGTGGGGGACAGGGGCGCTTATAGCAATCAGCCCCAGCATTTT
TRBJ2-7 TRBV4-1 NA TRBD2 CASSHLAGGPYEQYF TGCGCCAGCAGCCATTTAGCGGGGGGCCCCTACGAGCAGTACTTC
TRBJ2-7 TRBV27 NA TRBD1 CASSRRDRGDEQYF TGTGCCAGCAGCAGGAGGGACAGGGGTGACGAGCAGTACTTC
TRBJ2-3 TRBV28 NA NA CASSSQQESYTDTQYF TGTGCCAGCAGTTCTCAACAGGAAAGTTACACAGATACGCAGTATTTT
TRBJ1-3 TRBV7-6 once NA CASSLGGRSGNTIYF TGTGCCAGCAGCTTAGGAGGTCGCTCTGGAAACACCATATATTTT
TRBJ2-7 TRBV7-2 NA NA CASSLAARREQYF TGTGCCAGCAGCTTAGCCGCACGACGCGAGCAGTACTTC
TRBJ2-3 TRBV19 NA NA CASSIIPGDTQYF TGTGCCAGTAGTATCATTCCAGGGGATACGCAGTATTTT
TRBJ2-1 TRBV7-9 NA TRBD1 CASSLTTGESEQFF TGTGCCAGCAGCTTAACTACAGGGGAGAGTGAGCAGTTCTTC
TRBJ2-1 TRBV4-1 NA TRBD2 CASSPLVGGVERNEQFF TGCGCCAGCAGCCCCCTGGTGGGAGGGGTTGAGCGGAATGAGCAGTTCTTC
TRBJ2-1 TRBV28 NA TRBD1 CASSLYWTGGVNEQFF TGTGCCAGCAGTTTATACTGGACAGGGGGCGTTAATGAGCAGTTCTTC
TRBJ2-7 TRBV5-1 NA NA CASSLYIGENYEQYF TGCGCCAGCAGCTTGTATATCGGGGAAAACTACGAGCAGTACTTC
TRBJ2-3 TRBV27 NA NA CASSPTAYSTDTQYF TGTGCCAGCAGTCCTACAGCGTATAGCACAGATACGCAGTATTTT
TRBJ1-1 TRBV10-3 few NA CASEGEGLTEAFF TGTGCCTCCGAAGGAGAGGGTTTAACTGAAGCTTTCTTT
TRBJ2-1 TRBV15 NA TRBD1 CATSRDVVWDSSYNEQFF TGTGCCACCAGCAGAGATGTAGTATGGGACAGCTCCTACAATGAGCAGTTCTTC
TRBJ1-5 TRBV9 NA NA CASSGGLGQPQHF TGTGCCAGCAGCGGCGGGCTTGGGCAGCCCCAGCATTTT
TRBJ1-2 TRBV29-1 NA TRBD1 CSAVRTGGNYGYTF TGCAGCGCCGTGCGGACAGGTGGTAACTATGGCTACACCTTC
TRBJ2-3 TRBV27 NA TRBD2 CASSSRTSGRSDTQYF TGTGCCAGCAGTTCAAGGACTAGCGGGAGATCAGATACGCAGTATTTT
TRBJ2-2 TRBV6-5 NA TRBD2 CASSPIAGDTGELFF TGTGCCAGCAGTCCAATAGCGGGAGATACCGGGGAGCTGTTTTTT
TRBJ2-7 TRBV29-1 NA TRBD2 CSVGRLGTSSSYEQYF TGCAGCGTTGGGCGACTTGGGACTAGCAGCTCCTACGAGCAGTACTTC
TRBJ2-7 TRBV9 NA NA CASSPGTSYEQYF TGTGCCAGCTCTCCGGGAACCTCCTACGAGCAGTACTTC
TRBJ1-4 TRBV21-1 NA NA CASSRENRGIGEKLFF TGTGCCAGCAGCAGAGAAAACAGGGGGATTGGGGAAAAACTGTTTTTT
TRBJ1-1 TRBV10-3 NA NA CAISEKSTAEAFF TGTGCCATCAGTGAAAAATCTACCGCTGAAGCTTTCTTT
TRBJ2-1 TRBV9 NA NA CANKILAYYNEQFF TGTGCCAATAAAATACTAGCCTATTACAATGAGCAGTTCTTC
TRBJ2-7 TRBV7-2 NA TRBD1 CASSSTGSEQYF TGTGCCAGCAGCTCGACAGGGTCCGAGCAGTACTTC
TRBJ1-5 TRBV7-9 NA NA CASSFERSNQPQHF TGTGCCAGCAGTTTTGAGAGGAGCAATCAGCCCCAGCATTTT